The 9 T cell receptor beta chains below all came from one sample that was sequenced in a study of OX40 agonist ivuxolimab in advanced cancers. The method was immunoSEQ multiplex PCR; TCRdb's version includes in-frame clones alone and lacks a portion of them. Of 50,000 to 65,000 clones detected, about nine tenths appear once; the ten largest clones hold roughly 25%. The sample here was CD4+ or CD8+ T cells sorted from blood, taken in a trial of the OX40 agonist ivuxolimab. The receptors here all came from an adult with an advanced solid tumor such as melanoma, head and neck, liver or kidney cancer.

The chain uses TRBV6-6 and TRBJ2-2; 9 nucleotides align to TRBD2. Germline V lookup: CDR1 MNHNY, CDR2 SVGAGI (reference sequence). The CDR3 consists of 16 residues. The V and J ends lost 7 bases and 7 bases, in that order; junction bases with no gene match: 13. The CDR3 DNA sequence: TGTGCCAGCACACCCGGGGTGGCTAGCGGGAACGGGGAGCTGTTTTTT. The encoded protein is CASTPGVASGNGELFF.

This rearrangement joins TRBV5-8 to TRBJ1-2, with no clear D. Germline V gives CDR1 SGHTS, CDR2 YDEGEE. Trimming shortened V by 2 bases and J by 3 bases, and 17 bases separated the two germline ends. The CDR3 length is 16 residues. DNA for the CDR3: TGTGCCAGCAGCTTTCTCTCCCAATGGCTTTACTATGGCTACACCTTC. Its translation is CASSFLSQWLYYGYTF.

This clone has a single count. The V gene is TRBV6-1, the J gene TRBJ2-3; TRBD2 might be the D (6 bases). The ends were cut back, 0 bases at V and 0 bases at J, with 16 bases in the middle. The V gene's germline CDR1 is MNHNS and CDR2 SASEGT. CDR3 size: 18 residues. The CDR3 loop is CASSEANWLGTSTDTQYF. The CDR3 DNA sequence: TGTGCCAGCAGTGAAGCCAACTGGCTAGGGACTAGCACAGATACGCAGTATTTT.

The chain has TRBV28 and TRBJ2-1; TRBD2 aligns across 12 bases. Germline V lookup: CDR1 MDHEN, CDR2 SYDVKM. The CDR3 loop spans 15 amino acids. V lost 3 bases, J lost 9 bases, and 6 bases stayed unmatched. The CDR3 spells CASSLTSGSRVEQFF. The CDR3 DNA sequence: TGTGCCAGCAGTTTGACTAGCGGGAGTCGGGTTGAGCAGTTCTTC.

The chain joins TRBV4-1 to TRBJ2-1, with D perhaps TRBD2 (5 bases). The V end lost 4 bases, the J end lost 8 bases, and 12 bases lay between the germline ends. CDR1 and CDR2 from the germline V gene are MGHRA and YSYEKL. The CDR3 consists of 13 residues. The CDR3 sequence is CASSRLPQYEQFF. The CDR3 DNA is TGCGCCAGCAGCCGACTACCGCAGTATGAGCAGTTCTTC.

J is TRBJ2-7 and V is TRBV2, with 13 positions matching TRBD2. The trim removed 6 bases at V and 2 bases at J, leaving 4 bases unmatched. The CDR3 has 15 amino acids. Per germline, CDR1 SNHLY and CDR2 FYNNEI. The CDR3 loop reads CASRLAGGNTYEQYF. The CDR3 DNA follows: TGTGCCAGCAGACTAGCGGGAGGGAACACCTACGAGCAGTACTTC. Full variable domain (rest looked up from reference TRBV2 and TRBJ2-7): EPEVTQTPSHQVTQMGQEVILRCVPISNHLYFYWYRQILGQKVEFLVSFYNNEISEKSEIFDDQFSVERPDGSNFTLKIRSTKLEDSAMYFCASRLAGGNTYEQYFGPGTRLTVT.

V gene TRBV10-1 combines with J gene TRBJ1-1, with 7 bases aligning to TRBD1. Trimming cost V 4 bases and J 6 bases; bases outside gene matches: 2. This CDR3 is 12 amino acids long. In germline, CDR1 is WNHNN, CDR2 SYGVQD (reference sequence). Written as DNA, the CDR3 is TGCGCCAGCAGTGCTGGGACAGCTGAAGCTTTCTTT. Translation gives CASSAGTAEAFF.

V usage is TRBV19 and J usage is TRBJ2-7; D might be TRBD1 (8 bases). The ends were cut back, 5 bases at V and 6 bases at J, with 17 bases in the middle. The germline V gene has CDR1 LNHDA and CDR2 SQIVND (reference sequence). This CDR3 has 14 residues. The CDR3 protein is CASSPTGGVREQYF. CDR3 DNA sequence: TGTGCCAGTAGTCCAACAGGGGGGGTCCGCGAGCAGTACTTC.

This clone came up once. The chain carries TRBV30 and TRBJ2-2; D possibly corresponds to TRBD1 (6 bases). Germline CDR1 GTSNPN, CDR2 SVGIG (reference sequence). This CDR3 is built from 13 residues. Deletions cut 4 bases from V and 5 bases from J, with 11 bases between. CDR3 residues: CAWTEQGTGELFF. CDR3 coding DNA: TGTGCCTGGACAGAACAGGGTACCGGGGAGCTGTTTTTT. Variable domain in full (rest from reference TRBV30 and TRBJ2-2): SQTIHQWPATLVQPVGSPLSLECTVEGTSNPNLYWYRQAAGRGLQLLFYSVGIGQISSEVPQNLSASRPQDRQFILSSKKLLLSDSGFYLCAWTEQGTGELFFGEGSRLTVL.